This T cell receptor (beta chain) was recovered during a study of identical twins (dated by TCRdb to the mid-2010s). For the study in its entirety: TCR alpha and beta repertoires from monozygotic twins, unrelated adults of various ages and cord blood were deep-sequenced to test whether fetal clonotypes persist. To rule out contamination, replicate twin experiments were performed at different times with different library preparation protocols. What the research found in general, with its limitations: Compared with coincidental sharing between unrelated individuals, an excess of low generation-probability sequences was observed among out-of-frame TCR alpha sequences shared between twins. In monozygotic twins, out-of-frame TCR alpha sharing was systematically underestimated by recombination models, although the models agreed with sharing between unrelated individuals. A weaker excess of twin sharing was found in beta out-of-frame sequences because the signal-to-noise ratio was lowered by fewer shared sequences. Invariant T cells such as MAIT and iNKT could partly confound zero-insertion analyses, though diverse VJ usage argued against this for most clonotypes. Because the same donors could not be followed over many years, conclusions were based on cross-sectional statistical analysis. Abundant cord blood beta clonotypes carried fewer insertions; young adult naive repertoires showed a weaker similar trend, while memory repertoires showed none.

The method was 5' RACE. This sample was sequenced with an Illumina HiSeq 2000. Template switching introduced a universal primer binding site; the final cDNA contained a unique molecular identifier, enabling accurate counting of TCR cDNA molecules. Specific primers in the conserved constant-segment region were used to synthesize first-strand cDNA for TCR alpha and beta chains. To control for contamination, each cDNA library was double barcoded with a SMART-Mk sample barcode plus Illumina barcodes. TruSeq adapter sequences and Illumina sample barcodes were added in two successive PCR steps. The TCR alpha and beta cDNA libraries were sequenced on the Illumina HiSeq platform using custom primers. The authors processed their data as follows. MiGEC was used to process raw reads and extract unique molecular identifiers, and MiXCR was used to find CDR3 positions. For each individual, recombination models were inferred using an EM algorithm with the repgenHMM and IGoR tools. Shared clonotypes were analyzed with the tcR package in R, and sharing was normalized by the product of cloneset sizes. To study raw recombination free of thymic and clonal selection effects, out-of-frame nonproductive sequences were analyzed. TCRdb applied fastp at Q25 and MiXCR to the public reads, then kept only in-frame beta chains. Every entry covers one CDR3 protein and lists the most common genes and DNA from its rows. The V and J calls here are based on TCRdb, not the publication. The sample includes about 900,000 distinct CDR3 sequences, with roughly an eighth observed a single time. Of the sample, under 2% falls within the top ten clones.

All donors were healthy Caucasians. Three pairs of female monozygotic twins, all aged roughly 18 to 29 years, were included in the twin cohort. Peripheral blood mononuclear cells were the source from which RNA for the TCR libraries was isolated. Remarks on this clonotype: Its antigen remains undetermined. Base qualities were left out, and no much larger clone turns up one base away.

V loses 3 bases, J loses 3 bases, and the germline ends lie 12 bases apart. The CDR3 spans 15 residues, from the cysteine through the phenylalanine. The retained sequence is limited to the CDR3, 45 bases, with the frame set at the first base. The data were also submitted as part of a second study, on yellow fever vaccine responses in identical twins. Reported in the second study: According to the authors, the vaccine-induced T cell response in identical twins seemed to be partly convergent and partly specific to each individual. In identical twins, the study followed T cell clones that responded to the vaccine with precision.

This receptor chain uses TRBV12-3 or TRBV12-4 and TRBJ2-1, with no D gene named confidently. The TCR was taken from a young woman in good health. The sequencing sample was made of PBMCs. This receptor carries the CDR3 CASSLGSGFYNEQFF. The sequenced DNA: TGTGCCAGCAGTTTGGGTAGTGGCTTCTACAATGAGCAGTTCTTC.